These 21 T cell receptor beta chains came from one sample sequenced in a study of spatial heterogeneity in lung cancer. Time point given: sample taken at primary tumor resection. Whole RNA came from tumor, nontumor lung or frozen PBMC and was sequenced without being sorted. A single record per CDR3 protein comes from TCRdb applying MiXCR to the 5' RACE reads. The sample lists 77,000 or so distinct CDR3 sequences, under 25% occurring once. The sample was PBMCs, taken at surgery. These receptors all come from a male donor with early-stage non-small cell lung cancer.

This clonotype was counted many times. This rearrangement joins TRBV27 to TRBJ2-1; 10 bases fit TRBD1. V dropped 8 bases and J dropped 5; count of bases not matched to a gene: 9. The CDR3 extends over 15 amino acids. Germline values: CDR1 MNHEY, CDR2 SMNVEV (reference sequence). CDR3 in DNA: TGTGCCAGCGGATCCGGGACAGGGGTTAACAATGAGCAGTTCTTC. Translation gives CASGSGTGVNNEQFF.

The CDR3 spells CSVSPSDRPNEKLFF. CDR3 sequence (DNA): TGCAGCGTTTCCCCCTCCGACAGGCCGAATGAAAAACTGTTTTTT. This chain links TRBV29-1 with TRBJ1-4, with TRBD1 as a possible D gene (6 bases). Per germline, CDR1 SQVTM and CDR2 ANQGSEA. Between the trimmed V and J ends, which lost 5 bases and 5 bases, there was a span of 18 bases. This CDR3 is 15 amino acids long.

This clonotype was picked up many times. This chain connects TRBV5-1 to TRBJ2-5; D is ambiguous. V dropped 4 bases and J dropped 5 bases, with 9 bases sitting between them. This CDR3 comprises 12 residues. Germline CDR1 reads SGHRS; CDR2 reads YFSETQ. In DNA form, the CDR3 reads TGCGCCAGCAGCGCGCTGGGGGAGACCCAGTACTTC. This sequence encodes CASSALGETQYF. The complete variable domain, with remaining parts taken from reference TRBV5-1 and TRBJ2-5, reads KAGVTQTPRYLIKTRGQQVTLSCSPISGHRSVSWYQQTPGQGLQFLFEYFSETQRNKGNFPGRFSGRQFSNSRSEMNVSTLELGDSALYLCASSALGETQYFGPGTRLLVL.

The sample holds many counts of this clonotype. The CDR3 region is CASSQNILTTYGYTF. The DNA for the CDR3 is TGTGCCAGCAGCCAGAATATCCTCACCACCTATGGCTACACCTTC. The chain couples TRBV7-2 to TRBJ1-2; D call uncertain. This CDR3 region has 15 residues. Trimming removed 5 bases at V and 4 bases at J, with 17 bases between. CDR1 is SGHTA and CDR2 is FQGNSA in the germline V gene.

With regard to this clonotype: A junction boundary mismatches the germline segment, possibly from a read error. This rearrangement joins TRBV25-1 to TRBJ2-3; D is unclear. The V gene's germline CDR1 is MGHDK and CDR2 SYGVNS. The CDR3 sequence is 12 residues long. CDR3 nucleotide sequence: TGTGCCAGCAGTCTCCCCACAGATACGCAGTATTTC. This translates into CASSLPTDTQYF.

This clonotype was seen only a few times. The chain has TRBV19 and TRBJ1-2; 7 nucleotides agree with TRBD1. The CDR3 consists of 13 residues. The V gene end was trimmed by 10 bases and the J gene end by 2 bases; junction bases not matched to a gene: 7. Germline CDR1 and CDR2: LNHDA and SQIVND (reference sequence). The CDR3 reads CATTDRPNYGYTF. The CDR3 bases are TGTGCCACCACGGACAGGCCGAACTATGGCTACACCTTC.

This clonotype showed up just a few times. The J gene is TRBJ2-5, the V gene TRBV11-1, with D perhaps TRBD2 (5 bases). Germline CDR1 reads SGHAT; CDR2 reads FQDESV (reference sequence). V was trimmed by 2 bases and J by 4 bases, leaving 11 bases between them. The CDR3 contains 14 residues. CDR3 nucleotides: TGTGCCAGCAGCTTAACGGACTTAACAGAGACCCAGTACTTC. Its protein is CASSLTDLTETQYF.

This clonotype was recorded at least ten times. This chain links TRBV11-2 with TRBJ2-3, with TRBD2 matching 11 bases. Unmatched junction bases numbered 7, after V lost 3 bases and J lost 5 bases. The CDR3 runs 16 residues. Germline V lookup: CDR1 SGHAT, CDR2 FQNNGV. This CDR3 reads CASSFRSSGRIDTQYF. In DNA, the CDR3 is TGTGCCAGCAGCTTCCGGTCTAGCGGGAGGATAGATACGCAGTATTTT.

This clonotype was counted between two and nine times. CDR3 DNA sequence: TGTGCCAGCTCACCCGGTCAGGATCGTTATGGCTACACCTTC. This encodes CASSPGQDRYGYTF. The chain joins TRBV18 to TRBJ1-2; D gene ambiguous. The CDR3 is made up of 14 amino acids. In germline, CDR1 is KGHSH, CDR2 LQKENI. The V gene lost 3 bases and the J gene lost 5 bases, with 13 bases spanning the gap.

This clonotype came up a few times. The chain employs TRBV30 and TRBJ1-5; tentatively, D is TRBD1 (6 bases). V was pared by 3 bases and J by 3 bases, with 21 bases between. The CDR3 sequence is 17 residues long. CDR1 and CDR2 from the germline V gene are GTSNPN and SVGIG (reference sequence). The CDR3 coding sequence is TGTGCCTGGAGCGGAGGGGGATTTAAGGACGCCAATCAGCCCCAGCATTTT. This gives the protein CAWSGGGFKDANQPQHF.

This clonotype was seen a handful of times. This sequence joins TRBV19 and TRBJ2-2; the match to TRBD2 covers 11 bases. The CDR3 totals 15 residues. J lost 4 bases, V lost 7 bases, and 5 bases had no gene match. Germline V gene data show CDR1 as LNHDA and CDR2 as SQIVND (reference sequence). CDR3 DNA: TGTGCCAGTACCCAGGGACTAGCGGCCACCGGGGAGCTGTTTTTT. Protein sequence: CASTQGLAATGELFF.

This clonotype was recorded at least ten times. The rearrangement links TRBV28 to TRBJ2-3; no definite D call. Trimming took 1 base from V and 0 from J, leaving 2 bases between them. CDR1 and CDR2 from the germline V gene are MDHEN and SYDVKM. The CDR3 has 13 amino acids. CDR3 region: CASSLSSTDTQYF. The CDR3 DNA reads TGTGCCAGCAGTTTATCTAGCACAGATACGCAGTATTTT.

This clonotype was recorded a few times. The chain uses TRBV5-1 and TRBJ1-1; a weak D match, TRBD1 (5 bases). The CDR3 consists of 14 residues. Germline-derived CDR1 and CDR2 are SGHRS and YFSETQ. V was trimmed by 3 bases and J by 2 bases, leaving 11 bases between them. CDR3 region: CASSSHGTNTEAFF. The DNA of the CDR3 is TGCGCCAGCAGCTCCCACGGGACTAACACTGAAGCTTTCTTT. Based on the CDR3 plus reference TRBV5-1 and TRBJ1-1, the full variable domain is KAGVTQTPRYLIKTRGQQVTLSCSPISGHRSVSWYQQTPGQGLQFLFEYFSETQRNKGNFPGRFSGRQFSNSRSEMNVSTLELGDSALYLCASSSHGTNTEAFFGQGTRLTVV.

This rearrangement joins TRBV3-1 to TRBJ2-5; D is perhaps TRBD2 (5 bases). The ends were cut back, 0 bases at V and 4 bases at J, with 9 bases in the middle. CDR1 and CDR2 from the germline V gene are LGHDT and YNNKEL (reference sequence). The CDR3 loop spans 14 amino acids. Written as DNA, the CDR3 is TGTGCCAGCAGCCAAGATCTAGCACGAGAGACCCAGTACTTC. Translating it yields CASSQDLARETQYF.

The chain joins TRBV28 to TRBJ2-1; 10 bases match TRBD1. CDR3 length: 15 residues. V dropped 4 bases and J dropped 8; count of bases not matched to a gene: 8. Germline CDR1 reads MDHEN; CDR2 reads SYDVKM. CDR3 region: CASSSGGQGLDEQFF. CDR3 in DNA: TGTGCCAGCAGTTCCGGGGGACAGGGGTTGGATGAGCAGTTCTTC.

Concerning this clonotype: At one end the junction does not follow the germline gene, possibly because of a read error. V gene TRBV6-6 combines with J gene TRBJ1-1; possible D gene TRBD1, 6 bases. The CDR3 loop spans 14 amino acids. In germline, CDR1 is MNHNY, CDR2 SVGAGI (reference sequence). In DNA form, the CDR3 reads TGTGCCGGCAGGGACACCCTTGTGAACACTGAAGCTTTCTTT. Amino acid sequence: CAGRDTLVNTEAFF.

The CDR3 protein is CASSLVRTSVSDEQFF. DNA for the CDR3: TGCGCCAGCAGCTTGGTCAGGACTAGCGTGTCGGATGAGCAGTTCTTC. The chain is built from TRBV5-1 and TRBJ2-1, with 9 bases identical to TRBD2. CDR1 and CDR2 from the germline V gene are SGHRS and YFSETQ. The junction had 9 bases not matched to a gene; V was cut back by 0 bases and J by 8 bases. The CDR3 covers 16 residues.

The chain links TRBV20-1 to TRBJ2-1, with TRBD2 matching 12 bases. Per germline, CDR1 DFQATT and CDR2 SNEGSKA (reference sequence). The CDR3 extends over 14 amino acids. J lost 4 bases, V lost 6 bases, and 4 bases had no gene match. The CDR3 DNA reads as TGCAGTGCCCGCGGGACTAGCGGGTACAATGAGCAGTTCTTC. Translated: CSARGTSGYNEQFF.

The CDR3: CASGLAGGGETQYF. CDR3 bases: TGTGCCTCGGGACTAGCGGGGGGCGGAGAGACCCAGTACTTC. V usage is TRBV10-3 and J usage is TRBJ2-5; the match to TRBD2 covers 15 bases. Germline values: CDR1 ENHRY, CDR2 SYGVKD. V gave up 11 bases and J gave up 4 bases; unmatched junction bases: 5. CDR3 size: 14 residues.

This clonotype appeared many times. The chain joins TRBV12-3 or TRBV12-4 to TRBJ1-2; 9 nucleotides match TRBD1. The CDR3 totals 14 residues. Unmatched junction bases numbered 8, after V lost 5 bases and J lost 7 bases. CDR3 loop: CASSPGTGISGYTF. The CDR3, as DNA: TGTGCCAGCAGTCCCGGGACAGGGATCTCTGGCTACACCTTC.

This clonotype was detected a few times. At one boundary the junction diverges from the germline segment, which might be a read error. J is TRBJ1-2 and V is TRBV7-9; 9 bases line up with TRBD1. There are 12 residues in the CDR3. Germline V CDR1 and CDR2: SEHNR, FQNEAQ (reference sequence). The CDR3 spells CASSSPGQGSAF. The CDR3 nucleotides read TGTGCCAGCAGCTCCCCGGGACAGGGAAGTGCCTTC.